The subject of this entry is one T cell receptor beta chain. This record belongs to a study of shared clonotypes between healthy human individuals. Several immunoSEQ plates held equal portions of the genomic DNA taken from each subset. Profiling relied on immunoSEQ multiplex PCR, and the TCRdb table lists in-frame clones only, not all of them. The table lists under 1 million clones, 96% of them singletons. Positively selected for CCR7, the CD45RO-negative cells used as naive CD8 cells excluded terminally differentiated effector memory CD45RA+ cells. The sequencing sample was made of naive CD8+ T cells sorted from blood. This TCR was sampled from a man aged 25 to 40 in good health.

In nucleotides, the CDR3 is TGTGCCAGCAGCTTAGATTCCAGGGTCCAAGAGACCCAGTACTTC. It translates to CASSLDSRVQETQYF. The rearrangement uses TRBV7-9 and TRBJ2-5; tentatively, D is TRBD1 (5 bases). The germline V gene has CDR1 SEHNR and CDR2 FQNEAQ (reference sequence). The V and J ends lost 1 base and 1 base respectively, with 10 bases between them. The CDR3 length is 15 residues.